Below, one TCR beta chain is given with its context. As yet, its antigen is unknown. The sample comes from a study of cytomegalovirus exposure and HLA in healthy donors. Study details: When 300 to 400 donors were genotyped, approximately 81% of them were found to fall in the Caucasian-associated ancestry cluster.

Broader study findings: Some TCR beta chains (over 150 of them) were listed as cytomegalovirus-associated. V- and J-gene trimming of TCR beta was linked (in a later analysis) to a missense DCLRE1C variant.

PCR primers comprised 60 Vbeta and 13 Jbeta primers. Measured with immunoSEQ multiplex PCR; TCRdb has only the in-frame clones, and not every one. The sample records approximately 200,000 clones, roughly four fifths being singletons. Unmatched junction bases numbered 7, after V lost 2 bases and J lost 5 bases. CDR3 size: 15 residues. The V gene's germline CDR1 is MNHEY and CDR2 SVGAGI. This receptor was obtained from a girl aged 10 to 17 in good health and CMV-seronegative. Sequenced input: PBMCs. The rearrangement uses TRBV6-5 and TRBJ2-5; TRBD1 agrees at 8 bases. In DNA, the CDR3 is TGTGCCAGCAGTTACGTGAGACAGGGGTTCGAGACCCAGTACTTC. Amino acid sequence: CASSYVRQGFETQYF.